The present entry profiles one T cell receptor (beta chain) with its context. The record originates from a study of cytomegalovirus exposure and HLA in healthy donors. Per the germline V gene, CDR1 is SNHLY and CDR2 is FYNNEI. The V and J ends lost 4 bases and 0 bases respectively, with 10 bases between them. CDR3 size: 15 residues. PCR was performed using 60 Vbeta and 13 Jbeta primers. Repertoires were generated with immunoSEQ multiplex PCR, while TCRdb's copy carries only in-frame clones and drops some. The table includes roughly 290,000 clones, roughly 90% detected once. This receptor was obtained from a woman under 30 in good health and CMV-seronegative. Source material: PBMCs. The chain links TRBV2 to TRBJ1-5, with D uncertain. CDR3 loop: CASSGDTSSNQPQHF. CDR3 in DNA: TGTGCCAGCAGTGGCGACACATCTAGCAATCAGCCCCAGCATTTT.